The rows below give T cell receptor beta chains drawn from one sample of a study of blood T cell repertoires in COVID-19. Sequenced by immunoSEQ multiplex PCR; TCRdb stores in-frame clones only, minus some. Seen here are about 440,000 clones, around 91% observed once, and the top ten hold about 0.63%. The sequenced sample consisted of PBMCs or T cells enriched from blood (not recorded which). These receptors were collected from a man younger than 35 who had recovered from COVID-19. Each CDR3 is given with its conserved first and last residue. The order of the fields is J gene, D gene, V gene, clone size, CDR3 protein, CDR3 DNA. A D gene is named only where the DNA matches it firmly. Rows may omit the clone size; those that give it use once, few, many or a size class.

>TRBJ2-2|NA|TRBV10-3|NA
CAISEVAGELFF
TGTGCCATCAGTGAGGTGGCAGGGGAGCTGTTTTTT
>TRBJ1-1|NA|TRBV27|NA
CASSLRGQEHEAFF
TGTGCCAGCAGTTTACGTGGGCAAGAACATGAAGCTTTCTTT
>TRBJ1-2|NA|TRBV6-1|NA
CASSEFGGLAGYTF
TGTGCCAGCAGTGAATTCGGCGGGCTGGCTGGCTACACCTTC
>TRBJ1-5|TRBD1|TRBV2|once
CASTRIRTGGRQGQPQHF
TGTGCCAGCACCAGAATCAGGACAGGGGGCCGTCAAGGTCAGCCCCAGCATTTT
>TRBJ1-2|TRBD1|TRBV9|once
CASSSPADRGNYGYTF
TGTGCCAGCAGCTCCCCTGCGGACAGGGGTAACTATGGCTACACCTTC
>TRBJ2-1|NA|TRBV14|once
CASSSGLYNEQFF
TGTGCCAGCAGCTCGGGACTTTACAATGAGCAGTTCTTC
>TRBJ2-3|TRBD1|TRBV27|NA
CASSTTGYADTQYF
TGTGCCAGCAGTACGACAGGGTATGCAGATACGCAGTATTTT
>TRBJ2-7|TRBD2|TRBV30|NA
CAWRHSGRTSYEQYF
TGTGCCTGGAGGCATAGCGGGAGGACCTCCTACGAGCAGTACTTC
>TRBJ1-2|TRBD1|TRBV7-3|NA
CASRPKTGVAPNYGYTF
TGTGCCAGCAGGCCTAAGACAGGGGTGGCTCCTAACTATGGCTACACCTTC
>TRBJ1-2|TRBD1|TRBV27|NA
CASSLLGQGAGYTF
TGTGCCAGCAGTTTATTGGGACAGGGGGCTGGCTACACCTTC
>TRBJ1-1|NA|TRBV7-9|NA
CASSVTRGIAEAFF
TGTGCCAGCAGTGTTACGCGGGGGATCGCTGAAGCTTTCTTT
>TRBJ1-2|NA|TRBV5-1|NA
CASSLAQGQGYTF
TGCGCCAGCAGCTTGGCCCAGGGGCAAGGCTACACCTTC
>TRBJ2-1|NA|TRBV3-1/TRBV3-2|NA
CASSQDRLYGEQFF
TGTGCCAGCAGCCAAGATCGCCTTTACGGTGAGCAGTTCTTC
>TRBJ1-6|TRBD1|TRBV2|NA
CASSGDKDRVNSPLHF
TGTGCCAGCAGTGGAGACAAGGACAGGGTGAATTCACCCCTCCACTTT
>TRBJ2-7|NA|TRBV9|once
CASSVGPRETYEQYF
TGTGCCAGCAGCGTCGGCCCCCGGGAAACGTACGAGCAGTACTTC
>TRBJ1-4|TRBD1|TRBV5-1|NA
CASSKTGGVPNEKLFF
TGCGCCAGCAGCAAGACAGGGGGGGTGCCTAATGAAAAACTGTTTTTT
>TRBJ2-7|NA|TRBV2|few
CASSELFGSGRVHEQYF
TGTGCCAGCAGTGAACTGTTTGGGTCTGGCAGGGTTCACGAGCAGTACTTC
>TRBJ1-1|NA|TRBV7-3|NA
CASSSPGGTEAFF
TGTGCCAGCAGCTCCCCGGGGGGCACTGAAGCTTTCTTT
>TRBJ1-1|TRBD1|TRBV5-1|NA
CASSPGTGEGDTEAFF
TGCGCCAGCAGCCCAGGGACAGGGGAGGGGGACACTGAAGCTTTCTTT
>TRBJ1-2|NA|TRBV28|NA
CASSPGRTF
TGTGCCAGCAGTCCTGGTCGGACCTTC
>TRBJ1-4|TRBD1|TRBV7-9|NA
CASSLVLTGGATNEKLFF
TGTGCCAGCAGCTTAGTTCTGACAGGGGGCGCAACTAATGAAAAACTGTTTTTT
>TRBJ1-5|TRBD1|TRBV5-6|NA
CASSLGTGTHQPQHF
TGTGCCAGCAGCTTGGGGACAGGCACCCATCAGCCCCAGCATTTT
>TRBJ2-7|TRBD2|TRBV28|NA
CASSLAGGTQYF
TGTGCCAGCAGTTTAGCGGGAGGAACGCAGTACTTC
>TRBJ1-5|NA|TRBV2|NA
CASRVGTLDKAQHF
TGTGCCAGCAGGGTCGGGACACTGGATAAGGCCCAGCATTTT
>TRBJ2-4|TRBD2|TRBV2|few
CASSRLAGGTTKNIQYF
TGTGCCAGCAGCCGACTAGCGGGGGGGACGACCAAAAACATTCAGTACTTC
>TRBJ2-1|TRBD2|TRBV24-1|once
CATSDPQKAGGIMGEQFF
TGTGCCACCAGTGATCCGCAAAAAGCGGGAGGAATTATGGGTGAGCAGTTCTTC
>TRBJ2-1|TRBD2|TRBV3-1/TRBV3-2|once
CASSHTSGPWIEQFF
TGTGCCAGCAGCCATACTAGCGGCCCCTGGATTGAGCAGTTCTTC
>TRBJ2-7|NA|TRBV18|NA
CASSVAVAYEQYF
TGTGCCAGCTCAGTAGCGGTGGCCTACGAGCAGTACTTC
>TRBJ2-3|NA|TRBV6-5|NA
CASRGPLTDTQYF
TGTGCCAGCAGGGGCCCTCTCACAGATACGCAGTATTTT
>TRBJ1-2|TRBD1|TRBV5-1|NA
CASSPGQGYYGYTF
TGCGCCAGCAGCCCGGGACAGGGCTACTATGGCTACACCTTC
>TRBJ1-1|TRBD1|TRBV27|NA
CASSRVDRVVTEAFF
TGTGCCAGCAGCCGGGTGGACAGGGTGGTCACTGAAGCTTTCTTT
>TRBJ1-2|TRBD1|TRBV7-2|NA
CASSQAIYGTANYGYTF
TGTGCCAGCAGCCAGGCGATTTACGGGACAGCTAACTATGGCTACACCTTC
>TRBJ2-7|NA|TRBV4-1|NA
CASSQSSRYEQYF
TGCGCCAGCAGCCAATCATCGCGGTACGAGCAGTACTTC
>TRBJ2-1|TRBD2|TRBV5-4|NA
CASSPPQLAGASEQFF
TGTGCCAGCAGCCCCCCCCAACTAGCGGGAGCAAGTGAGCAGTTCTTC
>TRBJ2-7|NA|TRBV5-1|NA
CASSPPPGTRSSYEQYF
TGCGCCAGCAGCCCCCCGCCTGGGACAAGGAGCTCCTACGAGCAGTACTTC
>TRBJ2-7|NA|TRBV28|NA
CASSPYSGGDGYEQYF
TGTGCCAGCAGTCCATACTCCGGGGGAGATGGCTACGAGCAGTACTTC
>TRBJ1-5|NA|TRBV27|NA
CASRLGTGNQPQHF
TGTGCCAGCAGACTCGGGACTGGAAATCAGCCCCAGCATTTT
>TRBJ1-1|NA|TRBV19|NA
CASSMGPRGRAPEAFF
TGTGCCAGTAGTATGGGCCCCCGCGGGAGGGCCCCTGAAGCTTTCTTT
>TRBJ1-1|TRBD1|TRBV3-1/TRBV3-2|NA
CASSQFLTGGMNTEAFF
TGTGCCAGCAGCCAATTTTTGACAGGGGGTATGAACACTGAAGCTTTCTTT
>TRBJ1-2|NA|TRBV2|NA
CASSADVTGANYGYTF
TGTGCCAGCAGTGCCGATGTAACGGGAGCCAACTATGGCTACACCTTC
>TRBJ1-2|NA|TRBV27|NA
CASSLSTGNGYTF
TGTGCCAGCAGTTTATCGACGGGGAATGGCTACACCTTC
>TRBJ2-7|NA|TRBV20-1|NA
CSARGGRNEQYF
TGCAGTGCTCGTGGAGGTAGAAACGAGCAGTACTTC
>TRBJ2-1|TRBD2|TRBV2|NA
CASSELAGSLGEQFF
TGTGCCAGCAGTGAACTAGCGGGATCTTTAGGTGAGCAGTTCTTC
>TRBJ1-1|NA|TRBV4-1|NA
CASSQQQVLNTEAFF
TGCGCCAGCAGCCAGCAACAGGTGTTGAACACTGAAGCTTTCTTT
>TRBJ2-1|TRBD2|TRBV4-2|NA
CASSQESVGGRHEQFF
TGTGCCAGCAGCCAAGAGTCGGTGGGAGGGAGGCATGAGCAGTTCTTC
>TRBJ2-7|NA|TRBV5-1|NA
CASSLQGSSYEQYF
TGCGCCAGCAGCTTGCAGGGAAGCTCCTACGAGCAGTACTTC
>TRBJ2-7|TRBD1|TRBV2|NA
CASSVEQGAYEQYF
TGTGCCAGCAGTGTGGAACAGGGGGCCTACGAGCAGTACTTC
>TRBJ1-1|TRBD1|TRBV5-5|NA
CASSIDRGQTEAFF
TGTGCCAGCAGCATCGACAGGGGGCAGACTGAAGCTTTCTTT
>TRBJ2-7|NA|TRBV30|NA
CAWTGVSYEQYF
TGTGCCTGGACCGGGGTGTCCTACGAGCAGTACTTC
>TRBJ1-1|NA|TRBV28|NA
CASSLWMGGGEDTEAFF
TGTGCCAGCAGTTTATGGATGGGCGGGGGAGAGGACACTGAAGCTTTCTTT
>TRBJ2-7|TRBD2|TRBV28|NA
CASSFRLAGGNREQYF
TGTGCCAGCAGTTTTAGACTAGCGGGAGGTAATCGGGAGCAGTACTTC
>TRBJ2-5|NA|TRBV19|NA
CASSEAKTQYF
TGTGCCAGTAGCGAGGCGAAGACCCAGTACTTC
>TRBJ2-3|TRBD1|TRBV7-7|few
CASSLGTGTTDTQYF
TGTGCCAGCAGCCTGGGGACAGGTACTACGGATACGCAGTATTTT
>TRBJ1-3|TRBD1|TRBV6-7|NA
CASRASRDRAGNTICF
TGTGCCAGCAGGGCCTCCCGGGACAGGGCTGGAAACACCATATGTTTT
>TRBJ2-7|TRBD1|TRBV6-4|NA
CASSDGGQNYEQYF
TGTGCCAGCAGTGACGGGGGACAGAACTACGAGCAGTACTTC
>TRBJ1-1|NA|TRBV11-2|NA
CASSQRSGGATEAFF
TGTGCCAGCAGCCAGAGGTCGGGGGGGGCAACTGAAGCTTTCTTT